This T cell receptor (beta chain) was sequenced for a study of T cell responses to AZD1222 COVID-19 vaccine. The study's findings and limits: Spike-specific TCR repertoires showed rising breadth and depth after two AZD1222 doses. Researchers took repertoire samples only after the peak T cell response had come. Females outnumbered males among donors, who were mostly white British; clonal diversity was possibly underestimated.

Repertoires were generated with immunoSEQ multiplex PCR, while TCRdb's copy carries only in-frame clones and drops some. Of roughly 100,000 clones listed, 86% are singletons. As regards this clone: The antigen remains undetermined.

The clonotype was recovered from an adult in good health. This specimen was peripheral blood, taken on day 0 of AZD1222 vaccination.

The CDR3 loop is CATRWRAQKRNTEAFF. CDR3 coding DNA: TGTGCCACTCGATGGCGGGCACAAAAAAGGAACACTGAAGCTTTCTTT. The chain uses TRBV28 and TRBJ1-1; D is uncertain. Germline lookup yields CDR1 MDHEN and CDR2 SYDVKM. There are 16 residues in the CDR3. Trimming stripped 10 bases from V and 1 base from J, with 22 bases between.